The rows below give T cell receptor beta chains drawn from one sample of a study of technical replicates of blood from a handful of donors. The method was immunoSEQ multiplex PCR; TCRdb's version includes in-frame clones alone and lacks a portion of them. Among roughly 68,000 clones listed, roughly 92% were seen once. The sequenced material came from PBMCs. These receptor sequences come from a human donor in good health. Some clones in this sample may be carry-over from other donors' samples. Both conserved end residues are part of each CDR3. Each record gives: J gene, V gene, clone size, D gene, CDR3 protein, CDR3 DNA. The D gene is left open where the match is weak. Some rows mark clone size as missing; the rest say once, few, many or name a class of expanded clone.

TRBJ2-2,TRBV27,NA,NA,CASTEHGRYTGELFF,TGTGCCAGCACCGAGCACGGGAGATACACCGGGGAGCTGTTTTTT
TRBJ2-7,TRBV7-2,NA,TRBD1,CASALLGTGQAEQYF,TGTGCCAGCGCACTCCTAGGGACAGGGCAAGCCGAGCAGTACTTC
TRBJ1-1,TRBV5-1,once,TRBD1,CASSPTRTGSGTEAFF,TGCGCCAGCAGCCCAACCCGGACAGGGAGCGGGACTGAAGCTTTCTTT
TRBJ1-4,TRBV7-8,NA,TRBD1,CASSRGQGNEKLFF,TGTGCCAGCAGCCGAGGACAGGGTAATGAAAAACTGTTTTTT
TRBJ1-3,TRBV11-2,NA,NA,CASSESGVANTIYF,TGTGCCAGCAGCGAATCCGGGGTTGCAAACACCATATATTTT
TRBJ2-1,TRBV6-1,NA,NA,CASSALAVLKNEQFF,TGTGCCAGCAGTGCTTTAGCGGTACTGAAGAATGAGCAGTTCTTC
TRBJ1-1,TRBV7-9,once,TRBD1,CASQGVNTEAFF,TGTGCCAGCCAGGGGGTGAACACTGAAGCTTTCTTT
TRBJ1-2,TRBV5-4,NA,TRBD1,CASSPPGQGFFTF,TGTGCCAGCAGCCCACCGGGACAGGGGTTTTTCACCTTC
TRBJ2-7,TRBV6-5,NA,TRBD1,CASSPGGLSSYEQYF,TGTGCCAGCAGCCCAGGGGGCTTAAGCTCCTACGAGCAGTACTTC
TRBJ1-1,TRBV7-2,medium-sized,NA,CASNWGPNTEAFF,TGTGCCAGCAACTGGGGGCCGAACACTGAAGCTTTCTTT
TRBJ2-7,TRBV5-1,NA,TRBD1,CASSSPGQGSYEQYF,TGCGCCAGCAGTTCGCCGGGACAGGGGTCCTACGAGCAGTACTTC
TRBJ2-7,TRBV5-4,NA,TRBD1,CASSYGQGEYEQYF,TGTGCCAGCAGCTACGGACAGGGGGAATACGAGCAGTACTTC
TRBJ1-3,TRBV7-2,NA,NA,CASSSGMRNTIYF,TGTGCCAGCAGCTCAGGGATGCGAAACACCATATATTTT
TRBJ1-2,TRBV25-1,NA,TRBD1,CASSRSGTDLYGYTF,TGTGCCAGCAGTAGATCCGGGACAGACCTCTATGGCTACACCTTC
TRBJ2-7,TRBV19,NA,NA,CASSPWGAVPYEQYF,TGTGCCAGTAGTCCCTGGGGCGCGGTCCCCTACGAGCAGTACTTC
TRBJ1-5,TRBV7-9,NA,TRBD1,CASSSGQVSSVGQPQHF,TGTGCCAGCAGCTCAGGACAGGTATCTAGCGTCGGTCAGCCCCAGCATTTT